The next 6 T cell receptor beta chains were all read from a single sample in a study of human T cells and chemical hapten exposure. TCRdb fed the RACE reads into MiXCR, producing one record per CDR3 protein. There are approximately 260,000 distinct CDR3 sequences in the sample; about 8.1% occur only once, and approximately 2.3% lies in the top ten. Specified time point: pre-sensitization, week 0. The treatment is: therapeutic diphenylcyclopropenone sensitization with weekly scalp DPC. The material was whole blood, obtained in connection with sensitization to the hapten diphenylcyclopropenone (DPC). The source is a middle-aged woman with alopecia areata. Some clones in this sample may be carry-over from other donors' samples.

There are a few counts of this clonotype. The chain recombines TRBV11-2 with TRBJ1-5; no clear D gene. V was shortened by 2 bases and J by 2 bases, with 7 bases between the two germline ends. Germline assignment: CDR1 SGHAT and CDR2 FQNNGV. CDR3 length equals 14 residues. CDR3 nucleotide sequence: TGTGCCAGCAGCTTAAGGACGGGCAATCAGCCCCAGCATTTT. As protein: CASSLRTGNQPQHF.

In its sample, this clonotype was seen a few times. The CDR3, as DNA: TGTGCCAGCAGCGTACTAGCGGGGTCAAATGAGCAGTTCTTC. Protein sequence: CASSVLAGSNEQFF. V gene TRBV9 combines with J gene TRBJ2-1, with TRBD2 matching over 9 bases. Germline values: CDR1 SGDLS, CDR2 YYNGEE. The CDR3 is 14 amino acids. J gave up 7 bases and V 1 base, and 3 bases lay outside the gene matches.

The table lists this clonotype with a few counts. The V gene is TRBV28, the J gene TRBJ2-7; tentatively, D is TRBD2 (6 bases). V was trimmed by 8 bases and J by 4 bases, leaving 18 bases between them. The length of the CDR3 is 14 residues. From germline, CDR1 is MDHEN and CDR2 SYDVKM. The CDR3 DNA reads TGTGCCAGCGGCACCGGGACCGGGGGTTACGAGCAGTACTTC. Amino acid sequence: CASGTGTGGYEQYF.

This clonotype was counted ten times or more. The chain carries TRBV24-1 and TRBJ2-7; the match to TRBD1 covers 7 bases. The CDR3 covers 15 residues. CDR1 and CDR2 from the germline V gene are KGHDR and SFDVKD. Unmatched junction bases numbered 8, after V lost 4 bases and J lost 3 bases. As DNA, the CDR3 is TGTGCCACCAGTGAGTGCAGGGGGACCGGCTACGAGCAGTACTTC. It is translated as CATSECRGTGYEQYF.

Many counts were recorded for this clonotype. The chain links TRBV20-1 to TRBJ2-1; TRBD2 agrees at 8 bases. The CDR3 sequence is 13 residues long. The trim removed 3 bases at V and 4 bases at J, leaving 2 bases unmatched. The germline gives CDR1 DFQATT, CDR2 SNEGSKA (reference sequence). For the CDR3, the DNA is TGCAGTGCTAGCCTAGCGGGTTACAATGAGCAGTTCTTC. This translates into CSASLAGYNEQFF.

This clonotype showed up many times. The chain uses TRBV18 and TRBJ2-5; unclear D gene. CDR1 and CDR2 (germline): KGHSH, LQKENI. The V end lost 3 bases, the J end lost 3 bases, and 2 bases lay between the germline ends. The CDR3 totals 11 residues. In DNA form, the CDR3 reads TGTGCCAGCTCACCGAAAGAGACCCAGTACTTC. Residues: CASSPKETQYF.